These 23 T cell receptor beta chains were sequenced from one sample in a study of blood T cells in healthy people across ages. It was with a sample-barcoded 5' primer and a J-beta primer mix that a second PCR of roughly 7 to 11 cycles was run. TCRdb itself ran the 5' RACE reads through MiXCR, one entry per CDR3 protein. The sample shows hundreds of thousands of distinct CDR3 sequences, 56% of them seen only once. The sample consisted of blood. These receptors all come from a middle-aged man in good health.

The chain couples TRBV20-1 to TRBJ1-3, with 7 bases lining up with TRBD1. Per the germline V gene, CDR1 is DFQATT and CDR2 is SNEGSKA (reference sequence). J lost 4 bases, V lost 7 bases, and 7 bases had no gene match. This CDR3 is 13 amino acids long. DNA for the CDR3: TGCAGTGTGCAACAGGGGTTCGGAAACACCATATATTTT. Its protein is CSVQQGFGNTIYF.

The chain employs TRBV11-3 and TRBJ2-5, with D tentatively TRBD1 (6 bases). This CDR3 contains 15 residues. Trimming left V 5 bases short and J 5 bases short, with 18 bases between. Germline assignment: CDR1 SGHNT and CDR2 YENEEA. The CDR3 DNA follows: TGTGCCAGCAGCCCAGCAGGGGCGATGAGGGAGACCCAGTACTTC. Amino acids: CASSPAGAMRETQYF.

The CDR3 is CASSSSGRRGEQFF. The DNA of the CDR3 is TGTGCCAGCAGCAGTAGCGGGAGGAGGGGTGAGCAGTTCTTC. The chain joins TRBV7-2 to TRBJ2-1, with 10 bases identical to TRBD2. Germline-derived CDR1 and CDR2 are SGHTA and FQGNSA. CDR3 length equals 14 residues. Trimming cost V 5 bases and J 9 bases; bases outside gene matches: 7.

The chain couples TRBV4-3 to TRBJ2-4; 10 positions agree with TRBD2. The J call is doubtful: the DNA matches TRBJ2-7 better. The germline V gene has CDR1 LGHNA and CDR2 YSLEER. The CDR3 runs to 15 residues. In DNA form, the CDR3 reads TGCGCCAGCAGCCAAGGGACTAGCGGTTACTACGAGCAGTACTTC. Protein sequence: CASSQGTSGYYEQYF.

This clonotype appeared once. The rearrangement uses TRBV7-2 and TRBJ2-7, with D possibly TRBD1 on 5 matching bases. V shed 10 bases and J shed 0 bases, with 13 bases lying between them. The CDR3 consists of 13 residues. Germline values: CDR1 SGHTA, CDR2 FQGNSA. Written as DNA, the CDR3 is TGTGCCATAACGACAGTTAGCTCCTACGAGCAGTACTTC. It yields the protein CAITTVSSYEQYF.

The chain combines TRBV24-1 with TRBJ1-6, with TRBD1 as a possible D gene (5 bases). V was cut by 5 bases and J by 7 bases, with 8 bases left in between. Germline V gene sequence: CDR1 KGHDR, CDR2 SFDVKD. CDR3 size: 13 residues. CDR3 nucleotide sequence: TGTGCCACCAGTGCGCGACAGAATTCACCCCTCCACTTT. It codes for CATSARQNSPLHF.

The J gene is TRBJ2-1, the V gene TRBV4-1; TRBD2 is a possible D gene (5 bases). V was trimmed by 1 base and J by 10 bases, leaving 14 bases between them. CDR1 and CDR2 from the germline V gene are MGHRA and YSYEKL. CDR3 length: 14 residues. The CDR3 DNA follows: TGCGCCAGCAGCCAAGGACATCGGGAATACGAGCAGTTCTTC. Translation gives CASSQGHREYEQFF.

This chain links TRBV24-1 with TRBJ2-5; the D is unclear. Germline V gives CDR1 KGHDR, CDR2 SFDVKD. V was trimmed by 4 bases and J by 11 bases, leaving 13 bases between them. The length of the CDR3 is 12 residues. The CDR3 spells CATSEAFGEQYF. The CDR3 bases are TGTGCCACCAGTGAGGCTTTCGGAGAGCAGTACTTC.

This clonotype was seen a few times. This chain joins TRBV6-5 and TRBJ2-7, with 7 bases that match TRBD2. The ends lost 2 bases at V and 3 bases at J; junction bases unmatched: 7. Germline lookup yields CDR1 MNHEY and CDR2 SVGAGI. The CDR3 is 15 residues long. The CDR3 DNA sequence: TGTGCCAGCAGTTACAACGGGGGAGGGTACTACGAGCAGTACTTC. Its translation: CASSYNGGGYYEQYF.

This sequence joins TRBV7-2 and TRBJ2-4; D possibly corresponds to TRBD1 (6 bases). This CDR3 is built from 15 residues. Trimming cost V 5 bases and J 13 bases, with 24 bases left between them. Germline V gives CDR1 SGHTA, CDR2 FQGNSA. CDR3 residues: CASSQRRVGDNEQYF. CDR3 in DNA: TGTGCCAGCAGCCAGCGGAGAGTTGGGGACAATGAGCAGTACTTC.

DNA of the CDR3: TGCAGCGTTGAAGGGGGGGCCTGGAATGAGCAGTTCTTC. The encoded protein is CSVEGGAWNEQFF. V usage is TRBV29-1 and J usage is TRBJ2-1; D tentatively fits TRBD1 or TRBD2 (6 bases each). V shed 1 base and J shed 7 bases, with 11 bases lying between them. Germline V lookup: CDR1 SQVTM, CDR2 ANQGSEA. This CDR3 has 13 residues.

This clonotype has a handful of counts. V and J are TRBV9 and TRBJ2-1; tentatively, D is TRBD2 (5 bases). Germline lookup yields CDR1 SGDLS and CDR2 YYNGEE. This CDR3 spans 15 amino acids. The V end was cut by 4 bases, the J end by 0 bases, with 11 bases between. This CDR3 is CASSPGSLSYNEQFF. For the CDR3, the DNA is TGTGCCAGCAGCCCGGGGTCCCTCTCCTACAATGAGCAGTTCTTC.

This clonotype was detected once. The chain uses TRBV18 and TRBJ2-7; D ambiguous. The CDR3 has 14 amino acids. Germline V gives CDR1 KGHSH, CDR2 LQKENI. V lost 3 bases to trimming and J lost 7 bases, with 16 bases between them. The CDR3 bases are TGTGCCAGCTCACCGGAAGGGATCAATTTGGAGCAGTACTTC. Protein product: CASSPEGINLEQYF.

The rearrangement links TRBV3-1 to TRBJ2-3, with a tentative D call TRBD2 (5 bases). The CDR3 has 13 residues. V was clipped by 5 bases and J by 2 bases, with 8 bases between them. Per germline, CDR1 LGHDT and CDR2 YNNKEL (reference sequence). The CDR3 DNA is TGTGCCAGCAGCTCAGCGGCCACAGATACGCAGTATTTT. This codes for CASSSAATDTQYF.

V is TRBV12-3 or TRBV12-4 and J is TRBJ2-1; a possible D gene is TRBD1 (6 bases). The CDR3 is 14 amino acids. The germline V and J ends were trimmed by 5 bases and 1 base, with 9 bases remaining between them. The DNA of the CDR3 is TGTGCCAGCAGTCATCAGGGGTCCTACAATGAGCAGTTCTTC. Its translation is CASSHQGSYNEQFF.

V and J are TRBV2 and TRBJ2-5, with D tentatively TRBD1 or TRBD2 (5 bases each). Germline lookup yields CDR1 SNHLY and CDR2 FYNNEI. V was cut by 0 bases and J by 5 bases, with 13 bases left in between. The CDR3 consists of 15 residues. CDR3 loop: CASSEADWGGETQYF. CDR3 nucleotide sequence: TGTGCCAGCAGTGAAGCGGATTGGGGCGGGGAGACCCAGTACTTC.

V is TRBV12-3 or TRBV12-4 and J is TRBJ1-2, with a possible D match to TRBD1 (5 bases). The CDR3 covers 13 residues. Trimming cost V 8 bases and J 5 bases, with 15 bases left between them. The CDR3 bases are TGTGCCAGCCTTGTAGGGTGGGGGTATGGCTACACCTTC. Protein product: CASLVGWGYGYTF.

This chain uses TRBV3-1 with TRBJ2-5; 12 bases line up with TRBD2. Germline V gene data show CDR1 as LGHDT and CDR2 as YNNKEL (reference sequence). This CDR3 is built from 17 residues. Trimming took 0 bases from V and 11 from J; bases not matched to a gene: 13. The DNA of the CDR3 is TGTGCCAGCAGCCAAGATTTGGTACTAGCGGGGGGACATGAGCAGTACTTC. It codes for CASSQDLVLAGGHEQYF.

The chain has TRBV7-9 and TRBJ1-6; TRBD1 agrees at 7 bases. The CDR3 is 12 residues long. The trim removed 10 bases at V and 9 bases at J, leaving 6 bases unmatched. Germline lookup yields CDR1 SEHNR and CDR2 FQNEAQ (reference sequence). The CDR3 bases are TGTGCCATCCGACAGGGACCTTCACCCCTCCACTTT. Residues: CAIRQGPSPLHF.

This clonotype was seen a handful of times. The V gene is TRBV25-1, the J gene TRBJ2-3; D gene unclear. Per the germline V gene, CDR1 is MGHDK and CDR2 is SYGVNS. V dropped 5 bases and J dropped 3 bases, with 6 bases sitting between them. This CDR3 comprises 12 residues. DNA of the CDR3: TGTGCCAGCAGTACAGATACAGATACGCAGTATTTT. Its translation is CASSTDTDTQYF.

The chain recombines TRBV4-3 with TRBJ2-7, with 11 bases identical to TRBD2. CDR1 and CDR2 from the germline V gene are LGHNA and YSLEER. This CDR3 region has 15 residues. Trimming took 1 base from V and 2 from J; bases not matched to a gene: 1. The CDR3 DNA follows: TGCGCCAGCAGCCAAGTAGCGGGAGGGCCCTACGAGCAGTACTTC. Its protein is CASSQVAGGPYEQYF.

The chain links TRBV6-1 to TRBJ1-1, with D unclear. Trimming took 7 bases from V and 4 from J, leaving 16 bases between them. Germline V gives CDR1 MNHNS, CDR2 SASEGT. CDR3 length: 14 amino acids. Here the CDR3 reads CASTFGDRRTEAFF. The CDR3 coding sequence is TGTGCCAGCACTTTTGGGGATCGGCGCACTGAAGCTTTCTTT.

The chain couples TRBV9 to TRBJ1-1; no clear D. CDR1 and CDR2 from the germline V gene are SGDLS and YYNGEE. With 4 bases removed from V and 5 bases from J, the gap between germline ends came to 9 bases. This CDR3 has 12 residues. The CDR3 reads CASSPYQTEAFF. CDR3 DNA: TGTGCCAGCAGCCCATATCAGACTGAAGCTTTCTTT.